The 27 T cell receptor beta chains reported below all come from one sample, sequenced in a study of blood T cell repertoires in COVID-19. This table comes from immunoSEQ multiplex PCR, and its TCRdb copy is limited to in-frame clones, with some not included. The data contain about 150,000 clones, 75% to 90% of them singletons. What was sequenced was peripheral blood. These receptors all stem from an older woman with COVID-19, enrolled during active disease.

The chain joins TRBV19 to TRBJ2-1, with 7 bases matching TRBD2. The trim removed 6 bases at V and 7 bases at J, leaving 6 bases unmatched. The V gene's germline CDR1 is LNHDA and CDR2 SQIVND (reference sequence). The CDR3 runs 13 residues. The CDR3 DNA sequence: TGTGCCAGTAGCACAGGACTAGGGAATGAGCAGTTCTTC. This encodes CASSTGLGNEQFF.

The CDR3 sequence: CASSPFTSGGAKTQYF. The CDR3 region has the DNA TGTGCCAGCAGCCCCTTTACTAGCGGGGGGGCAAAGACCCAGTACTTC. The chain uses TRBV7-3 and TRBJ2-5, with 13 bases identical to TRBD2. CDR1 and CDR2 from the germline V gene are SGHTA and FQGTGA. Germline trimming cut 5 bases from V and 6 bases from J; bases unmatched to any gene: 9. The CDR3 is 16 residues long.

The chain joins TRBV30 to TRBJ1-1; D not certain. This CDR3 region has 13 residues. Germline CDR1 and CDR2: GTSNPN and SVGIG (reference sequence). Between the trimmed V and J ends, which lost 0 bases and 0 bases, there was a span of 5 bases. CDR3 amino acids: CAWSVRVNTEAFF. The CDR3 DNA sequence: TGTGCCTGGAGTGTTCGGGTGAACACTGAAGCTTTCTTT.

V and J are TRBV5-8 and TRBJ2-3; D unresolved. This CDR3 has 14 residues. Trimming removed 4 bases at V and 1 base at J, with 10 bases between. Germline V gives CDR1 SGHTS, CDR2 YDEGEE. The CDR3 nucleotides are TGTGCCAGCAGCCGTCTCGAGGGCACAGATACGCAGTATTTT. It specifies CASSRLEGTDTQYF.

This chain links TRBV20-1 with TRBJ2-3; 7 positions agree with TRBD2. V trimming: 3 bases; J trimming: 0 bases; junction bases outside the gene matches: 6. The CDR3 consists of 15 residues. Germline V gene sequence: CDR1 DFQATT, CDR2 SNEGSKA (reference sequence). CDR3 coding DNA: TGCAGTGCTAGTATCCTAGCGGCGAGCACAGATACGCAGTATTTT. Translated, it gives CSASILAASTDTQYF.

The V and J genes are TRBV6-5 and TRBJ2-1; D unresolved. The ends were cut back, 3 bases at V and 10 bases at J, with 13 bases in the middle. CDR3 length equals 13 residues. From germline, CDR1 is MNHEY and CDR2 SVGAGI. The CDR3 is CASSYNPWREQFF. The CDR3 coding sequence is TGTGCCAGCAGTTATAACCCTTGGAGAGAGCAGTTCTTC.

The V and J genes are TRBV4-2 and TRBJ1-5, with D unclear. The CDR3 length is 15 residues. The V gene's germline CDR1 is LGHNA and CDR2 YNFKEQ. The V and J ends lost 1 base and 3 bases respectively, with 10 bases between them. For the CDR3, the DNA is TGTGCCAGCAGCCAAGGTATCGGAGTCAATCAGCCCCAGCATTTT. Protein sequence: CASSQGIGVNQPQHF.

This clone was counted between two and nine times. The J gene is TRBJ2-7, the V gene TRBV2; 8 bases are shared with TRBD1. The germline V gene encodes CDR1 SNHLY and CDR2 FYNNEI. Losses at the gene ends were 2 bases for V and 7 bases for J; bases not matched to a gene: 1. This CDR3 comprises 12 residues. The CDR3 loop reads CASSEWTGEQYF. The CDR3, as DNA: TGTGCCAGCAGTGAATGGACAGGGGAGCAGTACTTC.

The V and J genes are TRBV5-1 and TRBJ2-7; D is possibly TRBD2 (5 bases). V was pared by 0 bases and J by 4 bases, with 17 bases between. CDR1 is SGHRS and CDR2 is YFSETQ in the germline V gene. CDR3 length: 16 residues. The CDR3 DNA is TGCGCCAGCAGCTTGGCCGTTAATAGCGTGGGGTACGAGCAGTACTTC. It translates to CASSLAVNSVGYEQYF.

CDR3 amino acids: CASSRNLAGGEGDTQYF. In nucleotides, the CDR3 is TGTGCCAGCTCCCGTAACCTAGCGGGGGGAGAAGGGGATACGCAGTATTTT. The V gene is TRBV18, the J gene TRBJ2-3; the match to TRBD2 covers 11 bases. The V segment lost 6 bases and the J segment 6 bases; nucleotides outside the gene matches: 14. Germline values: CDR1 KGHSH, CDR2 LQKENI. This CDR3 contains 17 residues.

V usage is TRBV4-2 and J usage is TRBJ1-1, with D unclear. The V end lost 6 bases, the J end lost 4 bases, and 12 bases lay between the germline ends. CDR1 is LGHNA and CDR2 is YNFKEQ in the germline V gene. The CDR3 covers 13 residues. DNA of the CDR3: TGTGCCAGCAGGGTTGAGGAGGCCACTGAAGCTTTCTTT. It is translated as CASRVEEATEAFF.

The chain links TRBV27 to TRBJ1-1; D is unclear. V was trimmed by 3 bases and J by 1 base, leaving 9 bases between them. The CDR3 extends over 14 amino acids. Germline V gene lookup returns CDR1 MNHEY and CDR2 SMNVEV (reference sequence). CDR3 amino acids: CASSFSHSNTEAFF. The CDR3 coding sequence is TGTGCCAGCAGTTTTAGCCATTCGAACACTGAAGCTTTCTTT.

The V and J genes are TRBV4-1 and TRBJ1-2; unclear D gene. Trimming took 1 base from V and 4 from J, leaving 7 bases between them. This CDR3 spans 13 amino acids. Germline V gene lookup returns CDR1 MGHRA and CDR2 YSYEKL. The CDR3 is CASSQGALYGYTF. DNA of the CDR3: TGCGCCAGCAGCCAAGGGGCCCTCTATGGCTACACCTTC.

The chain employs TRBV27 and TRBJ1-1; a weak D match, TRBD1 (5 bases). V was cut by 6 bases and J by 2 bases, with 10 bases left in between. This CDR3 is built from 13 residues. Germline loops: CDR1 MNHEY, CDR2 SMNVEV (reference sequence). The CDR3 bases are TGTGCCAGCAGCCTGACAGTTAACACTGAAGCTTTCTTT. This codes for CASSLTVNTEAFF.

This clone was seen just once. The gene calls are TRBV6-4 and TRBJ2-3, with 8 bases that match TRBD2. The CDR3 runs 14 residues. Germline assignment: CDR1 MRHNA and CDR2 SNTAGT. V lost 7 bases to trimming and J lost 5 bases; unmatched junction nucleotides: 8. CDR3 sequence: CASTGGAGLDTQYF. The DNA of the CDR3 is TGTGCCAGCACCGGGGGGGCTGGTTTAGATACGCAGTATTTT.

This chain joins TRBV29-1 and TRBJ2-3; TRBD2 matches at 10 bases. This CDR3 region has 14 residues. V lost 2 bases, J lost 6 bases, and 5 bases stayed unmatched. Germline loops: CDR1 SQVTM, CDR2 ANQGSEA. This CDR3 reads CSVEHSGGWDTQYF. The CDR3 region has the DNA TGCAGCGTTGAACATAGCGGGGGGTGGGATACGCAGTATTTT.

This chain joins TRBV28 and TRBJ1-6, with unresolved D. CDR1 MDHEN and CDR2 SYDVKM come from the germline V gene. The CDR3 covers 15 residues. V was cut by 3 bases and J by 8 bases, with 14 bases left in between. CDR3 amino acids: CASSFHGRGDSPLHF. The CDR3 region has the DNA TGTGCCAGCAGTTTCCACGGACGGGGAGATTCACCCCTCCACTTT.

The rearrangement links TRBV10-3 to TRBJ2-3; 9 nucleotides align to TRBD2. Germline CDR1 and CDR2: ENHRY and SYGVKD. The V gene end was trimmed by 2 bases and the J gene end by 5 bases; junction bases not matched to a gene: 8. The CDR3 runs 16 residues. In DNA form, the CDR3 reads TGTGCCATCAGTGAGCAGCTAGCGGGGTTGGGAGATACGCAGTATTTT. It is translated as CAISEQLAGLGDTQYF.

This chain uses TRBV15 with TRBJ1-4; TRBD1 is a possible D gene (6 bases). V lost 1 base and J lost 4, with 10 bases in between. The CDR3 spans 15 residues. Looked up from germline, CDR1 is LNHNV and CDR2 is YYDKDF (reference sequence). CDR3 residues: CATSRGTENNEKLFF. CDR3 DNA: TGTGCCACCAGCAGAGGGACAGAGAATAATGAAAAACTGTTTTTT.

This rearrangement joins TRBV12-3 or TRBV12-4 to TRBJ2-1, with TRBD1 matching 10 bases. The CDR3 spans 12 residues. Losses at the gene ends were 6 bases for V and 8 bases for J; bases not matched to a gene: 1. The DNA of the CDR3 is TGTGCCAGCAGAGGACAGGGGGATGAGCAGTTCTTC. Encoded protein: CASRGQGDEQFF.

The chain uses TRBV11-2 and TRBJ2-7; 7 positions agree with TRBD2. The germline V gene has CDR1 SGHAT and CDR2 FQNNGV. This CDR3 spans 13 amino acids. The junction had 2 bases not matched to a gene; V was cut back by 4 bases and J by 2 bases. The CDR3 sequence is CASSSSGTYEQYF. The CDR3, as DNA: TGTGCCAGCAGCTCTAGCGGTACCTACGAGCAGTACTTC.

A single count supports this clone. This chain connects TRBV5-1 to TRBJ2-1, with TRBD2 matching over 11 bases. The CDR3 is made up of 15 amino acids. The junction had 5 bases not matched to a gene; V was cut back by 4 bases and J by 5 bases. Germline CDR1 is SGHRS and CDR2 is YFSETQ. CDR3 in amino acids: CASSNSGGDDNEQFF. CDR3 nucleotide sequence: TGCGCCAGCAGCAATAGCGGGGGGGATGACAATGAGCAGTTCTTC.

In its sample, this clone was seen a few times. V and J are TRBV10-3 and TRBJ1-1; D is unclear. CDR3 length equals 12 residues. Germline V lookup: CDR1 ENHRY, CDR2 SYGVKD. V was pared by 4 bases and J by 4 bases, with 7 bases between. CDR3 protein: CAISGSLTEAFF. The CDR3 coding sequence is TGTGCCATCAGTGGGTCACTCACTGAAGCTTTCTTT.

This clone was found a few times. The chain employs TRBV6-2 or TRBV6-3 and TRBJ2-1, with 9 bases matching TRBD2. Germline loops: CDR1 MNHEY, CDR2 SVGEGT. This CDR3 is 15 amino acids long. V was pared by 0 bases and J by 10 bases, with 7 bases of the junction left unmatched. CDR3 sequence: CASSYSKAGGREQFF. DNA for the CDR3: TGTGCCAGCAGTTACTCGAAGGCGGGGGGGCGGGAGCAGTTCTTC.

The J gene is TRBJ2-1, the V gene TRBV7-2; 7 bases align to TRBD2. In germline, CDR1 is SGHTA, CDR2 FQGNSA. V trimming: 5 bases; J trimming: 1 base; junction bases outside the gene matches: 8. This CDR3 comprises 16 residues. The chain's CDR3 is CASSNDLAVSYNEQFF. DNA for the CDR3: TGTGCCAGCAGCAACGACCTAGCGGTATCCTACAATGAGCAGTTCTTC.

This rearrangement joins TRBV4-1 to TRBJ1-4, with 8 nucleotides matching TRBD1. V lost 2 bases, J lost 0 bases, and 5 bases stayed unmatched. CDR3 size: 17 residues. CDR1 and CDR2 (germline): MGHRA, YSYEKL. CDR3 sequence reads: CASSQTMTGATNEKLFF. The CDR3 DNA follows: TGCGCCAGCAGCCAAACCATGACAGGGGCAACTAATGAAAAACTGTTTTTT.

The chain recombines TRBV4-3 with TRBJ2-3; 8 positions match TRBD2. V dropped 0 bases and J dropped 5; count of bases not matched to a gene: 7. Germline CDR1 reads LGHNA; CDR2 reads YSLEER. CDR3 size: 16 residues. The DNA for the CDR3 is TGCGCCAGCAGCCAAGAAACGGGGGGGCCTGGAGATACGCAGTATTTT. As protein: CASSQETGGPGDTQYF.